Listed below are T cell receptor beta chains from one sample, sequenced in a study of T cells in Graves' hyperthyroidism and ophthalmopathy. TCRdb ran MiXCR on the multiplex PCR reads and lists one entry per CDR3 protein. The sample holds 400,000 to 500,000 distinct CDR3 sequences, about 14% seen once. The sequenced sample was blood. The origin of the receptors is a man between 18 and 29 years old with Graves' ophthalmopathy. The CDR3 runs from the conserved cysteine through the conserved F or W. D genes are given only for firm matches. Clone size is shown for a subset of rows, as once, few, many or a class of expanded clone.

D gene	V gene	clone size	J gene	CDR3 DNA	CDR3 protein
.	TRBV7-2	many	TRBJ1-5	TGTGCCAGCAGCTTCTCCGGCAGCTATAGCAATCAGCCCCAGCATTTT	CASSFSGSYSNQPQHF
.	TRBV29-1	many	TRBJ1-2	TGCAGCGTTGAACAGGGAAACGACTATGGCTACACCTTC	CSVEQGNDYGYTF
.	TRBV20-1	many	TRBJ2-5	TGCAGTGCTAGAGCGGGGGGCCCGGAAGAGACCCAGTACTTC	CSARAGGPEETQYF
TRBD2	TRBV13	many	TRBJ2-1	TGTGCCAGCAGCCCGGGGACTAGCGGGGACTACAATGAGCAGTTCTTC	CASSPGTSGDYNEQFF
TRBD2	TRBV7-2	many	TRBJ2-7	TGTGCCAGCAGCTTAAGGTTTCTAGCGGACTCCTACGAGCAGTACTTC	CASSLRFLADSYEQYF
.	TRBV11-3	.	TRBJ2-5	TGTGCCAGCAGCTTAGGAGGGAGGGGGGGTCGGGAGACCCAGTACTTC	CASSLGGRGGRETQYF
.	TRBV5-1	many	TRBJ2-1	TGCGCCAGCAGCTTGTTCAGGGTGTCTTACAATGAGCAGTTCTTC	CASSLFRVSYNEQFF
.	TRBV6-1	few	TRBJ1-4	TGTGCCAGCAGTACCCCCGGGGGGGGGAGGAATGAAAAACTGTTTTTT	CASSTPGGGRNEKLFF
TRBD1	TRBV7-9	many	TRBJ2-7	TGTGCCAGCAGCTTAGAAGGGGGCGTGCAGTACTTC	CASSLEGGVQYF
.	TRBV5-1	many	TRBJ1-2	TGCGCCAGCAGCTTGGGGCCGCGTGGCTACACCTTC	CASSLGPRGYTF
TRBD2	TRBV20-1	.	TRBJ2-3	TGCAGTGCTGGACCTAGCGGGGGGTTCTCGAGCACAGATACGCAGTATTTT	CSAGPSGGFSSTDTQYF
.	TRBV7-9	.	TRBJ2-7	TGTGCCAGCAGCTTAGCTCCTGGCAGCCCTAATCCCTACGAGCAGTACTTC	CASSLAPGSPNPYEQYF
TRBD2	TRBV20-1	.	TRBJ2-1	TGCAGTGCTAGAGGGACTAGCGGCCATGAGCAGTTCTTC	CSARGTSGHEQFF
.	TRBV5-1	many	TRBJ2-7	TGCGCCAGCAGCCCTACGGAGATGAACGAGCAGTACTTC	CASSPTEMNEQYF
TRBD2	TRBV5-1	many	TRBJ2-7	TGCGCCAGCAGCTATCTAGCGGGGGAAACCTACGAGCAGTACTTC	CASSYLAGETYEQYF
.	TRBV6-1	few	TRBJ1-2	TGTGCCAGCAGCTCCCCCGGACAGCCTGGCTATGGCTACACCTTC	CASSSPGQPGYGYTF
TRBD2	TRBV4-1	.	TRBJ2-7	TGCGCCAGCAGGGGACTAGACCAAGGCGAGCAGTACTTC	CASRGLDQGEQYF
.	TRBV30	many	TRBJ1-1	TGTGCCTGGAGTGGTGACCGCTCCTCGAACACTGAAGCTTTCTTT	CAWSGDRSSNTEAFF
.	TRBV27	.	TRBJ2-2	TGTGCCAGCAGCCCGTCCAACACCGGGGAGCTGCTTTTT	CASSPSNTGELLF
TRBD1	TRBV3-1	many	TRBJ2-3	TGTGCCAGCAGCCAAGATGCTCCCGGGACAGGGGGCGAGCTCACAGATACGCAGTATTTT	CASSQDAPGTGGELTDTQYF
TRBD1	TRBV12-3/TRBV12-4	few	TRBJ2-3	TGTGCCAGCACCCCGGGACAGAGCACAGATACGCAGTATTTT	CASTPGQSTDTQYF
.	TRBV6-1	few	TRBJ1-6	TGTGCCAGCAGCACGGGGGCCGGCTCCTATAATTCACCCCTCCACTTT	CASSTGAGSYNSPLHF
.	TRBV3-1	few	TRBJ2-5	TGTGCCAGCAGCCAAGAAGGCCGGGAGAGGGGGACCCAGTACTTC	CASSQEGRERGTQYF
.	TRBV29-1	.	TRBJ1-1	TGCAGCGTTGAAGGCCGGAATAGAAGGGGAGCTTTCTTT	CSVEGRNRRGAFF
.	TRBV20-1	many	TRBJ1-3	TGCAGTGCCCTTTTCGCAGGAAACACCATATATTTT	CSALFAGNTIYF
.	TRBV4-1	many	TRBJ2-7	TGCGCCAGCAGCCAAGGGGCAGGGGCCTACGAGCAGTACTTC	CASSQGAGAYEQYF
TRBD1	TRBV24-1	many	TRBJ1-2	TGTGCCACCAGTGAACAAGACAGGGTTGGCTACACCTTC	CATSEQDRVGYTF
TRBD2	TRBV20-1	many	TRBJ2-4	TGCAGTGCGCACGTGGGGGGGAGTGGGAACATTCAGTACTTC	CSAHVGGSGNIQYF
TRBD2	TRBV7-6	.	TRBJ2-1	TGTGCCAGCAGCTTACTAGCGGCCAGCTCCTACAATGAGCAGTTCTTC	CASSLLAASSYNEQFF
.	TRBV7-9	few	TRBJ1-6	TGTGCCAGCAGCTTAGGGAACGGAGGGGCTTCACCCCTCCACTTT	CASSLGNGGASPLHF
.	TRBV5-4	many	TRBJ2-5	TGTGCCAGCAGCTTGTTACAAGAGACCCAGTACTTC	CASSLLQETQYF
.	TRBV7-2	many	TRBJ1-5	TGTGCCAGCAGCTTAAGGGAGCAGCAGCCCCAGCATTTT	CASSLREQQPQHF
.	TRBV7-9	many	TRBJ1-1	TGTGCCAGCAGCTTGGGAGGGGGGCCGCACTCCCGCACTGAAGCTTTCTTT	CASSLGGGPHSRTEAFF
.	TRBV18	.	TRBJ2-7	TGTGCCAGCTCACCAAGAGTTCTACAGGGCCTACGAGAGCAGTACTTC	CASSPRVLQGLREQYF
.	TRBV2	many	TRBJ1-1	TGTGCCAGCAGTGTGCTCGGGGGTCTCGCTGAAGCTTTCTTT	CASSVLGGLAEAFF
.	TRBV2	many	TRBJ1-2	TGTGCCAGCAGCATGGGGGCTGGGGGGGGCGCGGACTATGGCTACACCTTC	CASSMGAGGGADYGYTF
TRBD1	TRBV11-2	.	TRBJ2-1	TGTGCCAGCAGCTTTCCCGGGACAGGGAGCTCCTACAATGAGCAGTTCTTC	CASSFPGTGSSYNEQFF
TRBD2	TRBV12-3/TRBV12-4	.	TRBJ2-5	TGTGCCAGCAGTTTGGGGCTAGCGGGGGGCGGTGGGACCCAGTACTTC	CASSLGLAGGGGTQYF
.	TRBV24-1	.	TRBJ2-5	TGTGCCACCACGTCGGTGGCCCAAGAGACCCAGTACTTC	CATTSVAQETQYF
TRBD1	TRBV2	many	TRBJ2-7	TGTGCCAGCAGTGTGGGGGGGACAGGGAGGTACGAGCAGTACTTC	CASSVGGTGRYEQYF
.	TRBV20-1	few	TRBJ1-5	TGCAGTGCCAGCCTTTACAGGGAAAATCAGCCCCAGCATTTT	CSASLYRENQPQHF
.	TRBV15	many	TRBJ1-4	TGTGCCACCAGTACTTGGACAGCAAATGAAAAACTGTTTTTT	CATSTWTANEKLFF
.	TRBV5-5	many	TRBJ1-1	TGTGCCAGCAGCTTGCCTCAGATCAACACTGAAGCTTTCTTT	CASSLPQINTEAFF
TRBD2	TRBV29-1	many	TRBJ2-3	TGCAGCGGCGGGGGGGACCCCACAGATACGCAGTATTTT	CSGGGDPTDTQYF
TRBD1	TRBV20-1	many	TRBJ2-1	TGCAGTGCGGCAGGGGACAGGGCCGCTTACAATGAGCAGTTCTTC	CSAAGDRAAYNEQFF
TRBD2	TRBV7-3	.	TRBJ2-1	TGTGCCAGCAGGGCGACTAGCGGGTCCAACAATGAGCAGTTCTTC	CASRATSGSNNEQFF
.	TRBV20-1	few	TRBJ1-5	TGCAGTGCTTTCAGGGGAGATCAGCCCCAGCATTTT	CSAFRGDQPQHF
.	TRBV19	.	TRBJ1-4	TGTGCCAGTAGTTCGGCGGACTTTCCAACTAATGAAAAGCTGTTTTTT	CASSSADFPTNEKLFF
TRBD1	TRBV6-5	many	TRBJ1-2	TGTGCCAGCAGTTACTCAAGACAGGGGGCGATAGGCTACACCTTC	CASSYSRQGAIGYTF
.	TRBV30	few	TRBJ1-2	TGTGCCTACGCCCCCATGGGTGGCTACACCTTC	CAYAPMGGYTF
.	TRBV7-2	many	TRBJ2-7	TGTGCCAGCAGCTTAGCGTTCGGGGGCACATACGAGCAGTACTTC	CASSLAFGGTYEQYF
.	TRBV12-3/TRBV12-4	many	TRBJ1-5	TGTGCCAGCAGCACGGGGCTGATCAATCAGCCCCAGCATTTT	CASSTGLINQPQHF
TRBD2	TRBV24-1	few	TRBJ2-5	TGTGCCACCAGTGATTTTTCTAGCGGCCAAGAGACCCAGTACTTC	CATSDFSSGQETQYF